The 5 T cell receptor beta chains reported below all come from one sample, sequenced in a study of blood T cell repertoires in COVID-19. Clones were sequenced by immunoSEQ multiplex PCR, and TCRdb holds only the in-frame ones, with some missing. Of about 46,000 clones detected, 70% to 90% appear once; the ten largest clones hold 3.1%. The sample was PBMCs or T cells enriched from blood (not recorded which). These receptors were taken from a woman between 45 and 65 years old who had recovered from COVID-19.

The V and J genes are TRBV3-1 (or the pseudogene TRBV3-2) and TRBJ2-7; the D gene is possibly TRBD1 (6 bases). The CDR3 sequence is 12 residues long. V was pared by 6 bases and J by 6 bases, with 12 bases between. Per the germline V gene, CDR1 is LGHDT and CDR2 is YNNKEL (reference sequence). The CDR3 nucleotides are TGTGCCAGCAGACAGGGTCCGGGCGAGCAGTACTTC. Its protein is CASRQGPGEQYF.

This clone was detected only a few times. The rearrangement uses TRBV19 and TRBJ1-1, with 7 bases fitting TRBD1. This CDR3 has 14 residues. CDR1 LNHDA and CDR2 SQIVND come from the germline V gene (reference sequence). V lost 5 bases, J lost 2 bases, and 5 bases stayed unmatched. CDR3 nucleotide sequence: TGTGCCAGTAGTTCAGGGACAGCCAACACTGAAGCTTTCTTT. This translates into CASSSGTANTEAFF.

This clone was detected once. CDR3 sequence: CASSRDPPGAGTQYF. CDR3 DNA: TGCGCCAGCAGCCGCGACCCTCCGGGTGCGGGGACCCAGTACTTC. The rearrangement joins TRBV5-1 to TRBJ2-5; the D gene is possibly TRBD2 (5 bases). Germline CDR1 and CDR2: SGHRS and YFSETQ. Trimming left V 4 bases short and J 7 bases short, with 20 bases between. The CDR3 loop spans 15 amino acids.

A single count supports this clone. This chain connects TRBV9 to TRBJ2-3; 7 nucleotides match TRBD1. CDR3 length: 14 residues. CDR1 and CDR2 (germline): SGDLS, YYNGEE. V gave up 4 bases and J gave up 5 bases; unmatched junction bases: 7. DNA for the CDR3: TGTGCCAGCAGCCCAAGACAGGGAAAAGATACGCAGTATTTT. The encoded protein is CASSPRQGKDTQYF. Looking up the rest from reference TRBV9 and TRBJ2-3 gives the full variable domain: DSGVTQTPKHLITATGQRVTLRCSPRSGDLSVYWYQQSLDQGLQFLIQYYNGEERAKGNILERFSAQQFPDLHSELNLSSLELGDSALYFCASSPRQGKDTQYFGPGTRLTVL.

The chain links TRBV6-2 or TRBV6-3 to TRBJ1-2; TRBD1 might be the D (6 bases). Germline V gives CDR1 MNHEY, CDR2 SVGEGT. The CDR3 is 15 residues long. The germline V and J ends were trimmed by 0 bases and 4 bases, with 12 bases remaining between them. DNA of the CDR3: TGTGCCAGCAGTTACTCACCAGGGGTGGGCTATGGCTACACCTTC. This translates into CASSYSPGVGYGYTF.